The rows below give T cell receptor beta chains drawn from one sample of a study of glioma-infiltrating T cells after dendritic cell vaccination. Assay: immunoSEQ multiplex PCR; the TCRdb copy retains only in-frame clones and omits some. The top ten hold about 9.3% of the sample, which has some 78,000 clones, roughly 85% seen once. The sample in question was blood, obtained after dendritic cell vaccination. The receptors were sampled from a human donor with glioblastoma. Both conserved end residues are part of each CDR3. The D gene is left open where the match is weak. The size of a clone is reported for some rows only, either as once, few or many, or as a class for expanded clones.

J,V,D,size,CDR3,DNA
TRBJ2-7,TRBV29-1,TRBD1,-,CSVEDGQGVTYEQYF,TGCAGCGTTGAAGATGGACAGGGAGTTACCTACGAGCAGTACTTC
TRBJ2-7,TRBV7-2,TRBD1,-,CASSSRTGGDEQYF,TGTGCCAGCAGCTCCCGGACAGGGGGCGACGAGCAGTACTTC
TRBJ2-7,TRBV9,-,-,CASSVDPSRGSEQYF,TGTGCCAGCAGCGTAGACCCCTCAAGGGGCTCCGAGCAGTACTTC
TRBJ2-5,TRBV5-6,-,-,CASSLELYQETQYF,TGTGCCAGCAGCTTAGAGCTCTATCAAGAGACCCAGTACTTC
TRBJ1-2,TRBV18,TRBD1,once,CASSPFGTAYGYTF,TGTGCCAGCTCACCATTCGGGACAGCCTATGGCTACACCTTC
TRBJ2-1,TRBV27,TRBD2,-,CASSWGGTVVAGDYNEQFF,TGTGCCAGCAGTTGGGGCGGGACGGTGGTGGCGGGAGATTACAATGAGCAGTTCTTC
TRBJ1-4,TRBV9,-,-,CASSVSGGTVGYDEKLFF,TGTGCCAGCAGCGTATCGGGGGGGACGGTTGGGTATGACGAAAAACTGTTTTTT
TRBJ1-2,TRBV4-1,-,-,CASRQEKGYGYTF,TGCGCCAGTAGACAGGAGAAGGGCTATGGCTACACCTTC
TRBJ1-5,TRBV27,TRBD1,-,CASSDVTGKPQHF,TGTGCCAGCAGTGACGTGACAGGGAAGCCCCAGCATTTT
TRBJ1-2,TRBV5-1,-,-,CASSWEENYGYTF,TGCGCCAGCAGCTGGGAGGAGAACTATGGCTACACCTTC
TRBJ1-5,TRBV13,-,-,CASSFSGQSAGNQPQHF,TGTGCCAGCAGCTTTTCGGGTCAATCTGCCGGCAATCAGCCCCAGCATTTT
TRBJ2-7,TRBV27,TRBD2,-,CASSPGLAGPYEQYF,TGTGCCAGCAGTCCGGGCCTAGCGGGGCCCTACGAGCAGTACTTC
TRBJ2-4,TRBV29-1,-,few,CSVTVGAKNIQYF,TGCAGCGTGACAGTGGGAGCCAAAAACATTCAGTACTTC
TRBJ2-3,TRBV5-4,-,-,CASSWGPGENTDTQYF,TGTGCCAGCAGCTGGGGTCCAGGGGAGAACACAGATACGCAGTATTTT
TRBJ1-2,TRBV9,TRBD1,few,CASRQTGDPYGYTF,TGTGCCAGCCGGCAGACAGGGGATCCCTATGGCTACACCTTC
TRBJ2-7,TRBV2,-,-,CASNPLVPPEQYF,TGTGCCAGCAATCCCCTCGTCCCCCCGGAGCAGTACTTC
TRBJ1-6,TRBV6-5,TRBD1,few,CASSYDRGTPLHF,TGTGCCAGCAGTTACGACAGGGGGACACCCCTCCACTTT
TRBJ2-5,TRBV27,TRBD2,-,CASRQRGSGGAGTQYF,TGTGCCAGCAGACAAAGGGGGAGCGGGGGGGCTGGGACCCAGTACTTC
TRBJ1-2,TRBV6-5,TRBD1,once,CASHRQGTYGYTF,TGTGCCAGTCATAGACAGGGTACCTATGGCTACACCTTC
TRBJ2-5,TRBV9,TRBD2,-,CASSVGGLSGRGETQYF,TGTGCCAGCAGCGTAGGAGGGCTTAGCGGGAGGGGTGAGACCCAGTACTTC
TRBJ2-1,TRBV7-2,TRBD2,-,CASSLGPGTSGIGEQFF,TGTGCCAGCAGCTTAGGTCCCGGGACTAGCGGCATCGGGGAGCAGTTCTTC
TRBJ2-1,TRBV5-6,TRBD1,-,CASTSRGRRDEQFF,TGTGCCAGCACTTCCAGGGGGCGGAGGGATGAGCAGTTCTTC
TRBJ2-1,TRBV5-1,-,-,CASSFLPGITNEQFF,TGCGCCAGCAGCTTCCTCCCGGGAATCACCAATGAGCAGTTCTTC
TRBJ2-3,TRBV7-2,TRBD2,-,CASSKEGIAGGPTDTQYF,TGTGCCAGCAGCAAAGAGGGTATAGCGGGAGGACCCACAGATACGCAGTATTTT
TRBJ1-2,TRBV7-6,TRBD1,-,CASSADRGNYGYTF,TGTGCCAGCAGCGCGGACAGGGGAAACTATGGCTACACCTTC
TRBJ2-1,TRBV19,TRBD2,-,CASTRAGLKSYNEQFF,TGTGCCAGCACCAGAGCGGGACTCAAATCCTACAATGAGCAGTTCTTC
TRBJ1-2,TRBV2,TRBD1,-,CASTRTGGGYTF,TGTGCCAGCACTAGGACAGGGGGTGGCTACACCTTC
TRBJ1-1,TRBV15,-,-,CATSRVASPNTEAFF,TGTGCCACCAGCAGAGTAGCCAGCCCGAACACTGAAGCTTTCTTT
TRBJ2-1,TRBV6-1,TRBD2,-,CASTLREGPNEQFF,TGTGCCAGCACCCTGAGGGAGGGCCCCAATGAGCAGTTCTTC
TRBJ2-7,TRBV4-3,-,-,CASSQDGGAGYEQYF,TGCGCCAGCAGCCAAGATGGGGGGGCAGGGTACGAGCAGTACTTC
TRBJ1-1,TRBV7-3,-,-,CASSLGGGRWENTEAFF,TGTGCCAGCAGCCTGGGAGGGGGACGTTGGGAAAACACTGAAGCTTTCTTT
TRBJ1-5,TRBV27,TRBD1,-,CASRLQGAGNQPQHF,TGTGCCAGCAGACTCCAGGGGGCTGGGAATCAGCCCCAGCATTTT
TRBJ2-7,TRBV6-1,TRBD1,-,CASNPRRQGAEEQYF,TGTGCCAGCAATCCGAGACGACAGGGGGCGGAAGAGCAGTACTTC
TRBJ2-2,TRBV28,TRBD1,few,CASSFNRGPNTGELFF,TGTGCCAGCAGTTTCAACAGGGGACCTAACACCGGGGAGCTGTTTTTT
TRBJ1-2,TRBV6-4,TRBD1,-,CASSYTGTGSDGYTF,TGTGCCAGCAGTTATACCGGGACAGGGAGCGATGGCTACACCTTC
TRBJ2-3,TRBV2,TRBD2,once,CASSGHSGRARDTQYF,TGTGCCAGCAGTGGCCATAGCGGGAGGGCCAGGGATACGCAGTATTTT
TRBJ2-7,TRBV5-1,TRBD2,few,CASSQDLGLGVYEQYF,TGCGCCAGCAGTCAAGATCTGGGACTAGGCGTATACGAGCAGTACTTC
TRBJ2-2,TRBV7-2,-,few,CASSLGRSTGELFF,TGTGCCAGCAGCTTAGGCAGAAGCACCGGGGAGCTGTTTTTT
TRBJ2-7,TRBV5-1,TRBD1,-,CASRRSGTGFEQYF,TGCGCCAGCAGAAGATCCGGGACAGGGTTCGAGCAGTACTTC
TRBJ2-1,TRBV5-1,-,-,CASSLEQNSYNEQFF,TGCGCCAGCAGCTTGGAACAGAACTCCTACAATGAGCAGTTCTTC
TRBJ2-1,TRBV4-1,TRBD2,-,CASSPLALAGGRYAGSYNEQFF,TGCGCCAGCAGCCCCCTGGCCCTAGCGGGGGGGCGCTACGCGGGCTCCTACAATGAGCAGTTCTTC